The following is a T cell receptor beta chain sequence with its context. No antigen is known for it. Base qualities are missing; no much larger clone stands one base away. Sequenced on an Illumina NovaSeq 6000. TCRalpha and TCRbeta cDNA libraries were built by 5'RACE with constant-segment primers, adding sample barcodes and unique molecular identifiers. RNA was extracted from every sample with Trizol reagent. Libraries were amplified in two PCR steps, with a second sample barcode and Illumina TruSeq adapters added in the second step. Libraries were sequenced on an Illumina NovaSeq with 2 x 150 bp paired-end reads. The source study handled its data this way. Demultiplexing of reads and collapsing into UMI-guided consensus sequences were performed with migec v1.2.7. Using mixcr v2.1.11, UMI consensuses were aligned to TRA and TRB V and J templates and then assembled into clonotypes. Expanded or contracted clonotypes were those called significant by both edgeR and NoisET, with noise models trained on biological replicates. For edgeR calls, the thresholds were a false discovery rate-adjusted p below 0.01 and a log2 fold-change of 1. As an exploratory analysis of dynamics, max-normalized trajectories of the 1000 most abundant clonotypes were examined by PCA with hierarchical clustering. The CD4 or CD8 phenotype of responding clones was assigned using the separately sequenced CD4+ and CD8+ repertoires. The public reads were run again by TCRdb, first through fastp at Q25 and then through MiXCR, and only productive beta chains were kept. Identical CDR3 proteins give one entry, which carries the most common genes and DNA. The V and J calls were determined by TCRdb, not by the authors. The sample table lists 350,000 to 550,000 distinct CDR3 sequences, 15% to 20% of them with a count of one. 20% to 25% of the sample belongs to the ten largest clones.

This entry comes from a study of T-cell memory formation after mild COVID-19 (dated by TCRdb to the early 2020s). Broadly, across the study: TCR sequence clusters from the two donors were largely donor specific. In a couple of donors, T-cell clones that expanded and contracted after mild COVID-19 were tracked by sequencing TCRalpha and TCRbeta repertoires over time. Two young, previously healthy adult volunteers, one female and one male, were included in the cohort.

The research as a whole found: Contracting CD4+ clones appeared mostly in the CM and EM memory subsets, whereas CD8+ clones were enriched in EMRA. Only a couple of mild cases were covered in the study, and larger cohorts including severe cases with pre-infection samples were considered necessary. Some responding clones were detected in pre-infection memory, which suggested that pre-existing cross-reactive memory T cells had joined the SARS-CoV-2 response. Whether the second-wave clones peaking on day 37 were SARS-CoV-2 specific was not confirmed. Clones contracting from day 15 to 85 had balanced CD4/CD8 phenotypes, while a second wave expanding from day 15 to 37 was biased towards CD4+.

PBMCs were isolated by Ficoll-Paque density gradient centrifugation. The V end gives up 5 bases and the J end 3 bases, leaving 6 bases in the junction not matched to a gene. There are 15 amino acids in the CDR3, from cysteine to phenylalanine inclusive. The DNA shown is the 45-base CDR3, in frame from base 1. Via the germline V gene, CDR1 is SGHAT and CDR2 FQNNGV. The receptor was isolated from a man between 18 and 35 years old who had mild COVID-19 (a few samples of this study predate the infection). The sample titles of this study are shuffled in the database, so cell type and time point are left out; the donor was told from shared clones. Sequencing used PBMCs or a T cell subset sorted from them (not recorded which). The rearrangement joined TRBV11-2 to TRBJ2-2, and 7 junction bases match TRBD1. The nucleotides read TGTGCCAGCAGCCCCGGGACAGTTTACACCGGGGAGCTGTTTTTT. Its protein reads: CASSPGTVYTGELFF. The CDR3, completed at both ends by the reference TRBV11-2 and TRBJ2-2 genes, gives the full variable domain EAGVAQSPRYKIIEKRQSVAFWCNPISGHATLYWYQQILGQGPKLLIQFQNNGVVDDSQLPKDRFSAERLKGVDSTLKIQPAKLEDSAVYLCASSPGTVYTGELFFGEGSRLTVL.